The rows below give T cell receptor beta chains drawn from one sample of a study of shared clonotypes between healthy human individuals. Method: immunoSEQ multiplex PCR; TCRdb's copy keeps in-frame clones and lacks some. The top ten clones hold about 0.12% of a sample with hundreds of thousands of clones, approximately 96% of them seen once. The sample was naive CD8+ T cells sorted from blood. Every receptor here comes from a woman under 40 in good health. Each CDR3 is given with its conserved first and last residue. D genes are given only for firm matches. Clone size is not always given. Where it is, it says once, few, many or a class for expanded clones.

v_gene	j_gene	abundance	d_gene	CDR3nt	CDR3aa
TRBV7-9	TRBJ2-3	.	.	TGTGCCAGCAGCTTAATCCAACTAGGTCCGCCTAGCACAGATACGCAGTATTTT	CASSLIQLGPPSTDTQYF
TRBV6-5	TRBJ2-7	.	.	TGTGCCAGCAGTCCCGGACAGCTTTTGGAGCAGTACTTC	CASSPGQLLEQYF
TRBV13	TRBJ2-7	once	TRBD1	TGTGCCAGCAGCTCTACCAGGGGGAGCTCCTACGAGCAGTACTTC	CASSSTRGSSYEQYF
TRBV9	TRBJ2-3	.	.	TGTGCCAGCAGCCCCCGGTTGGTCACAGATACGCAGTATTTT	CASSPRLVTDTQYF
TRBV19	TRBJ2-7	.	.	TGTGCCAGCAGTAGCGGATCGGGCTACGAGCAGTACTTC	CASSSGSGYEQYF
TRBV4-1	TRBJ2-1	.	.	TGCGCCAGCAGCCCCCCGGGCCATGAGCAGTTCTTC	CASSPPGHEQFF
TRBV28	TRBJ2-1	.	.	TGTGCCAGCAGTTTCCTAATGGATCAAAATGAGCAGTTCTTC	CASSFLMDQNEQFF
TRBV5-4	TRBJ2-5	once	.	TGTGCCAGCAGCCCCCCCGCCGGACCTCAAGAGACCCAGTACTTC	CASSPPAGPQETQYF
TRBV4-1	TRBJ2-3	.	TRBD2	TGCGCCAGCAGCCAAGAAGGGGGTCGGCTAGCGGGATCAGATACGCAGTATTTT	CASSQEGGRLAGSDTQYF
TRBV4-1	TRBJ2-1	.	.	TGCGCCAGCAGCCCTCCCCGGAGCGGCCTATACAATGAGCAGTTCTTC	CASSPPRSGLYNEQFF
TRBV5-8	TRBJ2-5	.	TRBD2	TGTGCCAGCAGCTTACTAGCGGGGACCCAAGAGACCCAGTACTTC	CASSLLAGTQETQYF
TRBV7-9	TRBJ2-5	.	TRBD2	TGTGCCAGCAGCCTCCCTCCCGGGACTAGCGGGAGCGAGACCCAGTACTTC	CASSLPPGTSGSETQYF
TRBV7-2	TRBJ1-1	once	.	TGTGCCAGCAGCTTAGGACAGACCTACACTGAAGCTTTCTTT	CASSLGQTYTEAFF
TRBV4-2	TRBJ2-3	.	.	TGTGCCAGCAGCCAATTCTACAAGCTTAGCACAGATACGCAGTATTTT	CASSQFYKLSTDTQYF
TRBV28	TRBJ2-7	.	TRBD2	TGTGCCACCGACGGGACTAGCGGATCCTACGAGCAGTACTTC	CATDGTSGSYEQYF
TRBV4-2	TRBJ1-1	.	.	TGTGCCAGCAGCCAAACTAGCCTTACCTCAGGTACTGAAGCTTTCTTT	CASSQTSLTSGTEAFF
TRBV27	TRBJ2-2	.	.	TGTGCCAGCAGTTTAATAGGCCACCTCCCCGGGGAGCTGTTTTTT	CASSLIGHLPGELFF
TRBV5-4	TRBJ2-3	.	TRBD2	TGTGCCAGCAGCTTGGAGACTAGCGGAGTCACAGATACGCAGTATTTT	CASSLETSGVTDTQYF
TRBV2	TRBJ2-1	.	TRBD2	TGTGCCAGCAGTGAAGCGTACTGGCGGGAGGTAGCAAATGAGCAGTTCTTC	CASSEAYWREVANEQFF
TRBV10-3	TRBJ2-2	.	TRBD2	TGTGCCATCATGCCCACTAGCGGAGGTTCGTTCACCGGGGAGCTGTTTTTT	CAIMPTSGGSFTGELFF
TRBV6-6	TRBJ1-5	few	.	TGTGCCAGCAGTTACTTTGGCAATCAGCCCCAGCATTTT	CASSYFGNQPQHF
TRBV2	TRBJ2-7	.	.	TGTGCCAGCAGTGAATTAGGTGGCAACTCCTACGAGCAGTACTTC	CASSELGGNSYEQYF
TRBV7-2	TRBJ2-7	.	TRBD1	TGTGCCAGCAGCTTAGCGAGGACAGGGGCCTACGAGCAGTACTTC	CASSLARTGAYEQYF
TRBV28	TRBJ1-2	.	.	TGTGCCAGCAGTTTAGACCCATCTCTGGGCTACACCTTC	CASSLDPSLGYTF
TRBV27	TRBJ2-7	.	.	TGTGCCAGCTCTAAAGGCTACGAGCAGTACTTC	CASSKGYEQYF
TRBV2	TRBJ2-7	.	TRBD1	TGTGCCAGCAGTCCACAGGGGAAGTTTTACGAGCAGTACTTC	CASSPQGKFYEQYF
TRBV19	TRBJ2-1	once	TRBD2	TGTGCGGCTAGCGGGATGACCTACAATGAGCAGTTCTTC	CAASGMTYNEQFF
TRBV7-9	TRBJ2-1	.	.	TGTGCCAGCAGCTTAACTCGGGAGCGGCCCTACAATGAGCAGTTCTTC	CASSLTRERPYNEQFF
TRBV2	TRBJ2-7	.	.	TGTGCCAGCAAGGTCGTCACGGGGTCAGCCTACGAGCAGTACTTC	CASKVVTGSAYEQYF
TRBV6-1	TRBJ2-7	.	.	TGTGCTACGAAGGCAAACTACGAGCAGTACTTC	CATKANYEQYF
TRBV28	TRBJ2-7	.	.	TGTGCCAGCAGTTTATTAGACACGATCTCCTACGAGCAGTACTTC	CASSLLDTISYEQYF
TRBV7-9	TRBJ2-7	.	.	TGTGCCAGCAGCCAAGGACAAGACCCCTACGAGCAGTACTTC	CASSQGQDPYEQYF